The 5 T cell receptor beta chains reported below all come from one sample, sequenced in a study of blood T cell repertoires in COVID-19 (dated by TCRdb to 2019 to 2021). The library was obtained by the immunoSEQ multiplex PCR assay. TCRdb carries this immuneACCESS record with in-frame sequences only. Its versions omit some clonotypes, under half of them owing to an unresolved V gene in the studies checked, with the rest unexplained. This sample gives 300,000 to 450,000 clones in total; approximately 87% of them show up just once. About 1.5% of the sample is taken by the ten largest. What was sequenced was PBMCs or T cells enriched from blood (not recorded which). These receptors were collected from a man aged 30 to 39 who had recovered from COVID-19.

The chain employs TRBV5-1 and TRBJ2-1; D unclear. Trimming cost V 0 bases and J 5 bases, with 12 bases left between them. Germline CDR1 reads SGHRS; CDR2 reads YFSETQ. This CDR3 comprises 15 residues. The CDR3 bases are TGCGCCAGCAGCTTGGTAGCCGCTTTAAACAATGAGCAGTTCTTC. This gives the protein CASSLVAALNNEQFF.

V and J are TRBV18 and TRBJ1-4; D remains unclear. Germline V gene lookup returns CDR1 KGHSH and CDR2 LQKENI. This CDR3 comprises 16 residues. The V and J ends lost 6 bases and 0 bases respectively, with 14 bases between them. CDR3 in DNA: TGTGCCAGCTCTCCATTTCAGGATTCAACTAATGAAAAACTGTTTTTT. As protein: CASSPFQDSTNEKLFF.

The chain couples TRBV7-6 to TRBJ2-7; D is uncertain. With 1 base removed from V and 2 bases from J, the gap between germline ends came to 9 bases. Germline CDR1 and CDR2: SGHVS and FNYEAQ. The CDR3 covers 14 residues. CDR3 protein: CASSLGAEAYEQYF. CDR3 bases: TGTGCCAGCAGCTTAGGAGCAGAGGCCTACGAGCAGTACTTC.

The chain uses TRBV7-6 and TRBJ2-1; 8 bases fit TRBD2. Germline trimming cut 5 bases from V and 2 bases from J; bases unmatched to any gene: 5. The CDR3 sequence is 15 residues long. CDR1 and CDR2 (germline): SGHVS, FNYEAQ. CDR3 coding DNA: TGTGCCAGCAGCCTCTCGGGGGGGGCCTACAATGAGCAGTTCTTC. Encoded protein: CASSLSGGAYNEQFF.

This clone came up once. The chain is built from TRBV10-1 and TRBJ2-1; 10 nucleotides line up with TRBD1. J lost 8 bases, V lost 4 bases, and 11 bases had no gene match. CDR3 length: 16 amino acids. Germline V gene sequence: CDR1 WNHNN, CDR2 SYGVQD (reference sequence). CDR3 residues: CASSVSPRQGAYEQFF. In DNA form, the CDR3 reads TGCGCCAGCAGTGTGAGTCCGAGACAGGGGGCCTATGAGCAGTTCTTC.